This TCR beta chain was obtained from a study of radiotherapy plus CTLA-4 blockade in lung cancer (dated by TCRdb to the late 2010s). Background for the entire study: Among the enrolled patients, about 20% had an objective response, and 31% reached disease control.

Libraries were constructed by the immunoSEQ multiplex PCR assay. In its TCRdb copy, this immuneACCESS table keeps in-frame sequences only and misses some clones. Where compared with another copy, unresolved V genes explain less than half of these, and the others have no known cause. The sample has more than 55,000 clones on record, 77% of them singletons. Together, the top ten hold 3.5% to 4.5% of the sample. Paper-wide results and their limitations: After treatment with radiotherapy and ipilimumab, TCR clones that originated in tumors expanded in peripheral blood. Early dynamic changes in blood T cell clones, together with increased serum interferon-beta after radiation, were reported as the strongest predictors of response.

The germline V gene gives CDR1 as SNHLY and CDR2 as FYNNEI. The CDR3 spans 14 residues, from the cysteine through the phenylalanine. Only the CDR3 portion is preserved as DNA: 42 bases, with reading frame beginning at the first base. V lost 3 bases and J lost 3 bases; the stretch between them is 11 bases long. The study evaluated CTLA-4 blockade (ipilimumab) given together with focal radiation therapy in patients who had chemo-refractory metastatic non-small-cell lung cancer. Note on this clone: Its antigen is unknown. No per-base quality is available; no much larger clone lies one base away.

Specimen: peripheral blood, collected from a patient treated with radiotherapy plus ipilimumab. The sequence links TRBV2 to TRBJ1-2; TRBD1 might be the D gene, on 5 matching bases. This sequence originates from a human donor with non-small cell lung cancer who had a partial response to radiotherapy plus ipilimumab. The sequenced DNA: TGTGCCAGCAGTGATGGGGGGTTTGACTATGGCTACACCTTC. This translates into CASSDGGFDYGYTF.